This T cell receptor (beta chain) was recovered during a study of OX40 agonist ivuxolimab in advanced cancers. Study details: In this cohort, patients received ivuxolimab, an agonistic anti-OX40 (CD134) antibody. Each dose-escalation patient presented with hepatocellular carcinoma, melanoma, renal cell or head and neck cancer. Points from the study as a whole: Compared with others, partial responders at 0.1-3.0 mg/kg displayed clonal expansion among the lowest. In CD8+ T cells, expanded clones were on average more numerous than in CD4+.

TCRdb's table, derived via immunoSEQ multiplex PCR, lists solely in-frame clones and lacks some. The sample lists about 94,000 clones; around 86% were seen once. A remark on this clone: Its antigen is still unknown.

V was clipped by 0 bases and J by 4 bases, with 12 bases between them. The CDR3 extends over 15 amino acids. CDR1 and CDR2 (germline): LNHNV, YYDKDF (reference sequence). This clonotype originated in an adult with an advanced solid tumor such as melanoma, head and neck, liver or kidney cancer. The chain links TRBV15 to TRBJ1-2; the D is unclear. The sample consisted of CD4+ or CD8+ T cells sorted from blood, taken in a trial of the OX40 agonist ivuxolimab. CDR3 DNA sequence: TGTGCCACCAGCAGAGACGCGGTTCGGCCCTATGGCTACACCTTC. Amino acid sequence: CATSRDAVRPYGYTF. Drawing the rest from reference TRBV15 and TRBJ1-2, the complete variable domain is DAMVIQNPRYQVTQFGKPVTLSCSQTLNHNVMYWYQQKSSQAPKLLFHYYDKDFNNEADTPDNFQSRRPNTSFCFLDIRSPGLGDTAMYLCATSRDAVRPYGYTFGSGTRLTVV.